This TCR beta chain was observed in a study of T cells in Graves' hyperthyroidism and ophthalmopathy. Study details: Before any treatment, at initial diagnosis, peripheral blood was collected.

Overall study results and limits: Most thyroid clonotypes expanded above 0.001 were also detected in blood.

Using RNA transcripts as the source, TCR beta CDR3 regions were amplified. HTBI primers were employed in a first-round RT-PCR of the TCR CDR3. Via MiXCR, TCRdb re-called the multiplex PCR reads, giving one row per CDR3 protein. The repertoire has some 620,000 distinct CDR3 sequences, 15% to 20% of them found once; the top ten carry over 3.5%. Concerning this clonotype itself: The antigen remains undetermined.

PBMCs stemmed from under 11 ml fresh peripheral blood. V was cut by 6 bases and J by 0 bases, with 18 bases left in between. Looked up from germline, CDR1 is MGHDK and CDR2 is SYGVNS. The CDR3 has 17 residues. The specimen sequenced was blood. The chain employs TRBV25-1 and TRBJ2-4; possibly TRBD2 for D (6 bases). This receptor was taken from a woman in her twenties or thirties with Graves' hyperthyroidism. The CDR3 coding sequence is TGTGCCAGCAGCCCCACGACTAGTAGAATAGCCAAAAACATTCAGTACTTC. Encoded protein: CASSPTTSRIAKNIQYF. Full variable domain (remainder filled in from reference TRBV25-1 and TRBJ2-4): EADIYQTPRYLVIGTGKKITLECSQTMGHDKMYWYQQDPGMELHLIHYSYGVNSTEKGDLSSESTVSRIRTEHFPLTLESARPSHTSQYLCASSPTTSRIAKNIQYFGAGTRLSVL.